This T cell receptor (beta chain) was identified during a study of response to subunit inactivated influenza vaccine. Study-wide points: Seasonal influenza vaccination, on each occasion, was suggested by the authors to recruit few new T cells.

Concerning this clonotype itself: Its antigen is still unknown.

TCRdb used MiXCR to reprocess the RT-PCR reads, holding one entry per CDR3 protein. This table holds about 780,000 distinct CDR3 sequences, 18% found once. Germline assignment: CDR1 SEHNR and CDR2 FQNEAQ (reference sequence). V shed 1 base and J 10 bases; nucleotides not matched to a gene: 5. The length of the CDR3 is 15 residues. The input for sequencing was PBMCs from blood, taken about 5 days after vaccination. The receptor's source is a man aged 45 to 65 who received an inactivated influenza vaccine. The rearrangement uses TRBV7-9 and TRBJ1-6, with TRBD1 identical over 9 bases. CDR3 loop: CASSLVTGGKSPLHF. CDR3 DNA sequence: TGTGCCAGCAGCTTAGTGACAGGGGGAAAATCACCCCTCCACTTT. Filled out from reference TRBV7-9 and TRBJ1-6, the complete variable domain reads DTGVSQNPRHKITKRGQNVTFRCDPISEHNRLYWYRQTLGQGPEFLTYFQNEAQLEKSRLLSDRFSAERPKGSFSTLEIQRTEQGDSAMYLCASSLVTGGKSPLHFGNGTRLTVT.